The 5 T cell receptor beta chains given below trace back to one sample, sequenced in a study of OX40 agonist ivuxolimab in advanced cancers. Only in-frame clones appear in the TCRdb table, and some are missing; sequencing was by immunoSEQ multiplex PCR. The sample gives 40,000 to 55,000 clones, 89% of which show up once; 15% to 20% is in the top ten. The sequencing used CD4+ or CD8+ T cells sorted from blood, collected in a trial of the OX40 agonist ivuxolimab. The receptor set was obtained from an adult with an advanced solid tumor such as melanoma, head and neck, liver or kidney cancer.

The V call is TRBV7-9, the J call TRBJ2-7; tentative D call: TRBD2 (6 bases). The CDR3 spans 16 residues. Trimming left V 5 bases short and J 4 bases short, with 21 bases between. CDR1 is SEHNR, CDR2 FQNEAQ, per germline (reference sequence). CDR3 sequence (DNA): TGTGCCAGCAGCGACCCCCGGGCTAGCGTTCGATACGAGCAGTACTTC. Translation: CASSDPRASVRYEQYF.

The chain has TRBV7-9 and TRBJ1-5, with a weak D call TRBD1 (5 bases). With 5 bases removed from V and 1 base from J, the gap between germline ends came to 18 bases. The CDR3 runs to 17 residues. Germline V gives CDR1 SEHNR, CDR2 FQNEAQ (reference sequence). The CDR3 sequence: CASSPSRGAGSNQPQHF. The CDR3 DNA is TGTGCCAGCAGCCCCTCCCGCGGGGCGGGGAGCAATCAGCCCCAGCATTTT.

The gene calls are TRBV5-1 and TRBJ2-3; 8 nucleotides agree with TRBD2. The CDR3 loop spans 16 amino acids. The V gene's germline CDR1 is SGHRS and CDR2 YFSETQ. V lost 2 bases and J lost 0; bases outside the gene matches: 5. The CDR3 loop is CASSFRQRGSTDTQYF. Here the CDR3 DNA reads TGCGCCAGCAGCTTCAGACAGCGGGGGAGCACAGATACGCAGTATTTT.

The chain couples TRBV6-4 to TRBJ2-7; D ambiguous. The V end lost 2 bases, the J end lost 2 bases, and 7 bases lay between the germline ends. CDR1 is MRHNA, CDR2 SNTAGT, per germline. CDR3 length equals 13 residues. The CDR3, as DNA: TGTGCCAGCAGTGACGGGGTCCCCTACGAGCAGTACTTC. Its translation: CASSDGVPYEQYF.

The chain carries TRBV7-2 and TRBJ2-3; weak D call: TRBD2 (5 bases). Germline values: CDR1 SGHTA, CDR2 FQGNSA. The CDR3 runs 17 residues. Trimming removed 3 bases from V and 0 bases from J, with 16 bases in between. For the CDR3, the DNA is TGTGCCAGCAGCTTGGGGAAGGACTTAGCTAGCACAGATACGCAGTATTTT. It is translated as CASSLGKDLASTDTQYF.